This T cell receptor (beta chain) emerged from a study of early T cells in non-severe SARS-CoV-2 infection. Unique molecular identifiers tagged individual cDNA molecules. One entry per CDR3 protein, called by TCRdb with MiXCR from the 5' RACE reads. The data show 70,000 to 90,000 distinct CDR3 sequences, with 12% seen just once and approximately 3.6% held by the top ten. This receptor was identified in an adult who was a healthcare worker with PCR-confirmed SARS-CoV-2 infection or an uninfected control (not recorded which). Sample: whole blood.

The chain's CDR3 is CSVGKSSYNEQFF. The CDR3, as DNA: TGCAGCGTTGGAAAGAGCTCCTACAATGAGCAGTTCTTC. This chain connects TRBV29-1 to TRBJ2-1; D gene unclear. Trimming pared 4 bases from V and 0 bases from J, leaving 7 bases between. Looked up from germline, CDR1 is SQVTM and CDR2 is ANQGSEA. CDR3 length: 13 amino acids.